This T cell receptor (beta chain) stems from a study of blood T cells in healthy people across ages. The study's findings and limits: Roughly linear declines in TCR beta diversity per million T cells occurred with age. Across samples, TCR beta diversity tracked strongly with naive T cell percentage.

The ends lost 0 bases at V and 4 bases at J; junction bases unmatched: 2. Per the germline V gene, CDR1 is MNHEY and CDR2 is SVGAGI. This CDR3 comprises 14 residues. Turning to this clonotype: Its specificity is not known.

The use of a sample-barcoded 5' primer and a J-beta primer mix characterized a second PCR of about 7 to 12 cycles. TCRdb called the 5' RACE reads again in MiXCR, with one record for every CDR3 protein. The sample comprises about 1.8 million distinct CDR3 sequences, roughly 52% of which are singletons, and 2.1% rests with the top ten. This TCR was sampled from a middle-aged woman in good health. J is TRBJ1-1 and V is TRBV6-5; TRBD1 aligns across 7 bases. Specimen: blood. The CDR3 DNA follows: TGTGCCAGCAGTTACTCGTCAGGGGGCACTGAAGCTTTCTTT. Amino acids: CASSYSSGGTEAFF.